This record covers a single T cell receptor (beta chain). Its matching antigen is unknown. Genomic DNA served as the source from which two-round multiplex PCR generated TCR beta CDR3 amplicons. Primers specific to each TRBV and TRBJ gene drove first-round PCR. MiXCR was run by TCRdb on the multiplex PCR reads, yielding one entry per CDR3 protein. The sample shows fewer than 65,000 distinct CDR3 sequences, roughly 36% of them seen only once. V was clipped by 3 bases and J by 7 bases; unmatched bases: 5. The CDR3 is made up of 14 amino acids. Germline V gene sequence: CDR1 SGDLS, CDR2 YYNGEE. This entry comes from a study of prognosis after radiotherapy for stage I lung cancer. Study in general: From April 2018 through January 2019, patients with stage I non-small cell lung cancer were enrolled. With stereotactic body radiotherapy, no patient received any concurrent therapy. Study results and caveats: When patients developed distant metastases, their Shannon entropy after stereotactic body radiation therapy was lower. Usage of the TRBV and TRBJ genes (in patients with versus without metastases) was reportedly different.

The chain couples TRBV9 to TRBJ1-2; 11 bases match TRBD1. This specimen was PBMCs, taken before or after stereotactic body radiation therapy (not recorded which). This clonotype was obtained from a donor aged 50 or older with non-small cell lung cancer. In DNA form, the CDR3 reads TGTGCCAGCAGCGATGGGACAGGGGGGCTTGGCTACACCTTC. It translates to CASSDGTGGLGYTF.